This entry lists 30 T cell receptor beta chains sequenced from one sample in a study of cytomegalovirus exposure and HLA in healthy donors (dated by TCRdb to about 2017). Library generation was performed with the immunoSEQ multiplex PCR assay. For the multiplex PCR, a mixture combining 60 forward primers for TCR Vbeta segments and 13 reverse primers for TCR Jbeta segments was used. TCRdb provides this immuneACCESS table in a form limited to in-frame rearrangements. Some clones are lacking; in checked studies, under half of them reflect an unresolved V gene, and why the rest are absent is not known. The sample yields about 150,000 clones; roughly 71% were counted once. The ten largest clones represent approximately 6.8% of the sample. Sequencing input: PBMCs. These receptors all come from a man aged 25 to 40 in good health and CMV-seronegative.

This clone was recorded once. CDR3 protein: CASSRGGETQYF. In DNA form, the CDR3 reads TGTGCCAGCAGCCGGGGAGGGGAAACCCAGTACTTC. The chain joins TRBV5-6 to TRBJ2-5; TRBD2 matches 7 bases. With 4 bases clipped from V and 8 bases from J, the junction kept 5 bases outside the gene matches. Germline lookup yields CDR1 SGHDT and CDR2 YYEEEE. The CDR3 runs to 12 residues.

The V and J genes are TRBV5-1 and TRBJ2-5, with 8 bases matching TRBD1. Germline V gene lookup returns CDR1 SGHRS and CDR2 YFSETQ. This CDR3 spans 14 amino acids. The ends lost 1 base at V and 2 bases at J; junction bases unmatched: 1. The CDR3 nucleotides read TGCGCCAGCAGCTTGTACAGGGGGCAAGAGACCCAGTACTTC. Residues: CASSLYRGQETQYF.

The gene calls are TRBV5-1 and TRBJ2-7, with TRBD1 identical over 8 bases. V lost 1 base to trimming and J lost 5 bases; unmatched junction nucleotides: 8. The CDR3 is made up of 15 amino acids. Germline V gene lookup returns CDR1 SGHRS and CDR2 YFSETQ. The CDR3 DNA follows: TGCGCCAGCAGCTTGATAGGACAGGGTGTCAACGAGCAGTACTTC. The encoded protein is CASSLIGQGVNEQYF.

This clone was counted only a few times. This sequence joins TRBV15 and TRBJ1-5; no reliable D call. V lost 1 base to trimming and J lost 3 bases, with 10 bases between them. Germline loops: CDR1 LNHNV, CDR2 YYDKDF (reference sequence). This CDR3 comprises 15 residues. CDR3 DNA: TGTGCCACCAGCAGAGGAGGGCGGAACAATCAGCCCCAGCATTTT. Protein: CATSRGGRNNQPQHF.

The chain is built from TRBV6-4 and TRBJ2-2; 13 bases match TRBD2. The CDR3 totals 16 residues. Unmatched junction bases numbered 5, after V lost 5 bases and J lost 5 bases. CDR1 and CDR2 from the germline V gene are MRHNA and SNTAGT. DNA of the CDR3: TGTGCCAGCAGTTTCTCGACTAGCGGGGGGACCGGGGAGCTGTTTTTT. It encodes CASSFSTSGGTGELFF.

The chain has TRBV5-1 and TRBJ2-5; TRBD1 agrees at 11 bases. After removal of 3 bases from V and 2 bases from J, the junction contained 6 bases not matched to a gene. Germline V lookup: CDR1 SGHRS, CDR2 YFSETQ. This CDR3 has 16 amino acids. The CDR3 nucleotides are TGCGCCAGCAGCTCGGGACAGGGGGTCGGGCAAGAGACCCAGTACTTC. This codes for CASSSGQGVGQETQYF. Full variable domain (remainder filled in from reference TRBV5-1 and TRBJ2-5): KAGVTQTPRYLIKTRGQQVTLSCSPISGHRSVSWYQQTPGQGLQFLFEYFSETQRNKGNFPGRFSGRQFSNSRSEMNVSTLELGDSALYLCASSSGQGVGQETQYFGPGTRLLVL.

This chain connects TRBV29-1 to TRBJ2-2; 10 bases fit TRBD2. The length of the CDR3 is 12 residues. The V and J ends lost 8 bases and 6 bases, in that order; junction bases with no gene match: 3. Germline CDR1 reads SQVTM; CDR2 reads ANQGSEA. The CDR3 here is CSMSGGAGELFF. The DNA for the CDR3 is TGCAGCATGAGCGGGGGGGCCGGGGAGCTGTTTTTT.

The gene calls are TRBV10-3 and TRBJ2-3; TRBD2 aligns across 8 bases. After removal of 4 bases from V and 1 base from J, the junction contained 4 bases not matched to a gene. The CDR3 sequence is 15 residues long. Germline loops: CDR1 ENHRY, CDR2 SYGVKD. The CDR3 protein is CAISVAGGRTDTQYF. The CDR3 coding sequence is TGTGCCATCAGTGTCGCGGGGGGACGCACAGATACGCAGTATTTT.

V usage is TRBV5-1 and J usage is TRBJ1-6; the match to TRBD1 covers 8 bases. V lost 0 bases to trimming and J lost 10 bases; unmatched junction nucleotides: 6. CDR3 length equals 15 residues. The germline V gene encodes CDR1 SGHRS and CDR2 YFSETQ. The CDR3 sequence is CASSLGQGLESPLHF. The CDR3 DNA sequence: TGCGCCAGCAGCTTGGGACAGGGGTTAGAGTCACCCCTCCACTTT.

The chain carries TRBV30 and TRBJ2-5; D is unresolved. The DNA end favors TRBJ2-7, so the J call may be wrong. This CDR3 contains 9 residues. The V gene's germline CDR1 is GTSNPN and CDR2 SVGIG (reference sequence). The CDR3 reads CALGYEQYF. CDR3 coding DNA: TGTGCCTTGGGCTACGAGCAGTACTTC.

The rearrangement links TRBV11-2 to TRBJ1-3, with TRBD1 identical over 7 bases. The length of the CDR3 is 18 residues. CDR1 SGHAT and CDR2 FQNNGV come from the germline V gene. V dropped 2 bases and J dropped 0; count of bases not matched to a gene: 10. CDR3 residues: CASSLKGGQTSSGNTIYF. CDR3 in DNA: TGTGCCAGCAGCTTAAAAGGGGGACAGACGAGCTCTGGAAACACCATATATTTT.

This clone appeared once. The V and J genes are TRBV27 and TRBJ2-3, with TRBD1 as a possible D gene (5 bases). Germline CDR1 reads MNHEY; CDR2 reads SMNVEV (reference sequence). This CDR3 has 14 residues. Trimming removed 2 bases at V and 2 bases at J, with 8 bases between. DNA of the CDR3: TGTGCCAGCAGTTTAGGCAGGGACACAGATACGCAGTATTTT. Its translation: CASSLGRDTDTQYF.

The rearrangement joins TRBV18 to TRBJ2-7, with D perhaps matching TRBD2 (5 bases). The CDR3 runs to 16 residues. Per the germline V gene, CDR1 is KGHSH and CDR2 is LQKENI. Trimming left V 0 bases short and J 7 bases short, with 19 bases between. The CDR3 sequence: CASSPPNSGPGREQYF. As DNA, the CDR3 is TGTGCCAGCTCACCACCAAACAGCGGTCCGGGCCGGGAGCAGTACTTC.

J is TRBJ2-1 and V is TRBV10-1; 8 bases agree with TRBD2. Per the germline V gene, CDR1 is WNHNN and CDR2 is SYGVQD (reference sequence). CDR3 length equals 15 residues. Trimming took 4 bases from V and 2 from J; bases not matched to a gene: 4. The CDR3 nucleotides read TGCGCCAGCAGTGGACTAGCGCCACCCTACAATGAGCAGTTCTTC. Translation gives CASSGLAPPYNEQFF.

This chain joins TRBV25-1 and TRBJ2-5, with 8 nucleotides matching TRBD2. The CDR3 is 16 amino acids. Trimming took 8 bases from V and 3 from J; bases not matched to a gene: 14. Germline assignment: CDR1 MGHDK and CDR2 SYGVNS. DNA for the CDR3: TGTGCCAGCTCTACCTTAGCGGGACCCCTAAAAGAGACCCAGTACTTC. It specifies CASSTLAGPLKETQYF. The full variable domain, its missing parts supplied by reference TRBV25-1 and TRBJ2-5, is EADIYQTPRYLVIGTGKKITLECSQTMGHDKMYWYQQDPGMELHLIHYSYGVNSTEKGDLSSESTVSRIRTEHFPLTLESARPSHTSQYLCASSTLAGPLKETQYFGPGTRLLVL.

The table lists this clone with a few counts. The chain couples TRBV9 to TRBJ2-5; 12 positions agree with TRBD2. In germline, CDR1 is SGDLS, CDR2 YYNGEE. J was trimmed by 0 bases and V by 3 bases; bases with no gene match: 6. CDR3 length equals 17 residues. CDR3 region: CASSAGLAGTHQETQYF. CDR3 in DNA: TGTGCCAGCAGCGCCGGACTAGCGGGGACTCACCAAGAGACCCAGTACTTC.

The J gene is TRBJ2-7, the V gene TRBV29-1, with D perhaps matching TRBD1 (6 bases). This CDR3 comprises 12 residues. Germline CDR1 reads SQVTM; CDR2 reads ANQGSEA. The CDR3 DNA reads as TGCAGTATCCAGGGGTCTGTCGGCGAGCAGTACTTC. Its translation is CSIQGSVGEQYF.

Comments on this clone: Other DNA sequences within the sample encode an identical CDR3. The rearrangement links TRBV6-6 to TRBJ2-7, with TRBD1 as a possible D gene (5 bases). This CDR3 region has 16 residues. With 2 bases removed from V and 0 bases from J, the gap between germline ends came to 14 bases. In germline, CDR1 is MNHNY, CDR2 SVGAGI (reference sequence). CDR3 amino acids: CASSYPQGANSYEQYF. The CDR3 DNA is TGTGCCAGCAGTTACCCCCAGGGCGCGAACTCCTACGAGCAGTACTTC.

The V call is TRBV28, the J call TRBJ2-7; no clear D. Trimming took 7 bases from V and 3 from J, leaving 16 bases between them. The germline CDR1 and CDR2 sequences are MDHEN and SYDVKM. This CDR3 comprises 14 residues. The DNA of the CDR3 is TGTGCCAGCAACACCGGGTTGCGAGGCTACGAGCAGTACTTC. Translation gives CASNTGLRGYEQYF.

This clone showed up just a few times. The V and J genes are TRBV19 and TRBJ1-1; the D is unclear. Germline assignment: CDR1 LNHDA and CDR2 SQIVND (reference sequence). This CDR3 region has 13 residues. Trimming took 3 bases from V and 4 from J, leaving 9 bases between them. The CDR3 region is CASSIAETTEAFF. CDR3 coding DNA: TGTGCCAGTAGTATTGCAGAAACCACTGAAGCTTTCTTT.

The gene calls are TRBV5-1 and TRBJ2-7; no reliable D call. V was shortened by 0 bases and J by 3 bases, with 7 bases between the two germline ends. Per the germline V gene, CDR1 is SGHRS and CDR2 is YFSETQ. The CDR3 is made up of 13 amino acids. This CDR3 reads CASSLGGFYEQYF. The CDR3 DNA is TGCGCCAGCAGCTTGGGAGGATTCTACGAGCAGTACTTC.

V gene TRBV6-5 combines with J gene TRBJ2-7; TRBD2 agrees at 11 bases. Trimming at V came to 5 bases and at J to 4 bases, leaving 7 bases not matched to a gene. Germline lookup yields CDR1 MNHEY and CDR2 SVGAGI. The CDR3 is 15 residues long. Written as DNA, the CDR3 is TGTGCCAGCAGTCTTAGCGGGAGGGCCGAGTACGAGCAGTACTTC. Translation: CASSLSGRAEYEQYF.

J is TRBJ2-1 and V is TRBV29-1; TRBD2 agrees at 10 bases. Germline V gene lookup returns CDR1 SQVTM and CDR2 ANQGSEA. This CDR3 is 13 amino acids long. V shed 4 bases, J shed 8 bases, and the junction held 5 bases outside the gene matches. The CDR3 DNA is TGCAGCGTTGTGGGACTAGCGATAGATGAGCAGTTCTTC. This codes for CSVVGLAIDEQFF.

This sequence joins TRBV28 and TRBJ1-4, with D perhaps TRBD1 (6 bases). The germline V and J ends were trimmed by 5 bases and 5 bases, with 12 bases remaining between them. This CDR3 region has 14 residues. Per the germline V gene, CDR1 is MDHEN and CDR2 is SYDVKM. The CDR3 is CASSKDRPNEKLFF. The CDR3, as DNA: TGTGCCAGCAGTAAAGACAGGCCAAATGAAAAACTGTTTTTT.

This clone was counted only a few times. V gene TRBV19 combines with J gene TRBJ2-6; 7 nucleotides line up with TRBD1. The trim removed 4 bases at V and 4 bases at J, leaving 4 bases unmatched. Looked up from germline, CDR1 is LNHDA and CDR2 is SQIVND (reference sequence). CDR3 size: 15 residues. CDR3 amino acids: CASSTGQSGANVLTF. CDR3 nucleotides: TGTGCCAGTAGTACGGGACAGTCCGGGGCCAACGTCCTGACTTTC.

V and J are TRBV15 and TRBJ1-3; no firm D call. CDR3 length equals 15 residues. The V gene's germline CDR1 is LNHNV and CDR2 YYDKDF (reference sequence). Trimming stripped 3 bases from V and 4 bases from J, with 13 bases between. CDR3 coding DNA: TGTGCCACCAGCAGGGAGAGGGTTGCAGGAAACACCATATATTTT. Encoded protein: CATSRERVAGNTIYF. Full variable domain (missing parts from reference TRBV15 and TRBJ1-3): DAMVIQNPRYQVTQFGKPVTLSCSQTLNHNVMYWYQQKSSQAPKLLFHYYDKDFNNEADTPDNFQSRRPNTSFCFLDIRSPGLGDTAMYLCATSRERVAGNTIYFGEGSWLTVV.

V gene TRBV9 combines with J gene TRBJ2-7; a possible D gene is TRBD2 (5 bases). Germline CDR1 reads SGDLS; CDR2 reads YYNGEE. V lost 3 bases, J lost 10 bases, and 20 bases lay in between. The CDR3 has 14 amino acids. DNA for the CDR3: TGTGCCAGCAGCGAGAGCCCGGACCCGGGGAGACAGTACTTC. Residues: CASSESPDPGRQYF. Combining the CDR3 with reference TRBV9 and TRBJ2-7 gives the whole variable domain DSGVTQTPKHLITATGQRVTLRCSPRSGDLSVYWYQQSLDQGLQFLIQYYNGEERAKGNILERFSAQQFPDLHSELNLSSLELGDSALYFCASSESPDPGRQYFGPGTRLTVT.

The chain has TRBV11-3 and TRBJ2-7; maybe TRBD2 (5 bases). The germline CDR1 and CDR2 sequences are SGHNT and YENEEA. The CDR3 is 13 amino acids. The V end lost 2 bases, the J end lost 5 bases, and 10 bases lay between the germline ends. DNA for the CDR3: TGTGCCAGCAGCTTATCTCGAGGGAACGAGCAGTACTTC. Translating gives CASSLSRGNEQYF.

J is TRBJ1-5 and V is TRBV19; D is ambiguous. Germline lookup yields CDR1 LNHDA and CDR2 SQIVND (reference sequence). Trimming cost V 6 bases and J 9 bases, with 15 bases left between them. The CDR3 consists of 13 residues. CDR3 sequence: CASSPTALRPQHF. CDR3 nucleotides: TGTGCCAGTAGCCCCACAGCCCTGAGGCCCCAGCATTTT.

The chain is built from TRBV27 and TRBJ1-5; 11 nucleotides agree with TRBD1. Germline CDR1 is MNHEY and CDR2 is SMNVEV (reference sequence). Unmatched junction bases numbered 6, after V lost 5 bases and J lost 9 bases. This CDR3 region has 14 residues. CDR3 amino acids: CASSRGDRGAPQHF. The CDR3 region has the DNA TGTGCCAGCAGTCGGGGGGACAGGGGGGCGCCCCAGCATTTT.